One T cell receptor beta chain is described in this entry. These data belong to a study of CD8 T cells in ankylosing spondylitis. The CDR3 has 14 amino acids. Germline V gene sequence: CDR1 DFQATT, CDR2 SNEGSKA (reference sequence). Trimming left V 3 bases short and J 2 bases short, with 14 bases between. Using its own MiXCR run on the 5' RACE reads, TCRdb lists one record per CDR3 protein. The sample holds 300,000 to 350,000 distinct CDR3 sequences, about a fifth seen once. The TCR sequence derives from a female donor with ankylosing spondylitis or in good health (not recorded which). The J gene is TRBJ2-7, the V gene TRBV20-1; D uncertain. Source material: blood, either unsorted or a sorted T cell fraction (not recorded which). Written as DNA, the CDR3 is TGCAGTGCTAGTACGCCAACCACCCCCTACGAGCAGTACTTC. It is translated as CSASTPTTPYEQYF.